These T cell receptor beta chains were read from a single sample in a study of OX40 agonist ivuxolimab in advanced cancers. The assay was immunoSEQ multiplex PCR, and TCRdb's table has in-frame clones only and misses some. The table shows around 60,000 clones, with about 87% occurring only once. This specimen was CD4+ or CD8+ T cells sorted from blood, taken in a trial of the OX40 agonist ivuxolimab. All receptors derive from an adult with an advanced solid tumor such as melanoma, head and neck, liver or kidney cancer. CDR3s include the opening cysteine and the closing phenylalanine or tryptophan. D genes are given only for firm matches. Part of the rows lack a size; the others show once, few, many or a class for expanded clones.

d_gene | abundance | j_gene | v_gene | CDR3aa | CDR3nt
- | - | TRBJ2-5 | TRBV29-1 | CSVPARAGMETQYF | TGCAGCGTTCCTGCCCGGGCCGGGATGGAGACCCAGTACTTC
- | - | TRBJ2-1 | TRBV30 | CAWSATLLGQFF | TGTGCCTGGAGTGCTACGCTCTTAGGGCAGTTCTTC
- | - | TRBJ2-4 | TRBV18 | CASSPVGKNIQYF | TGTGCCAGCTCACCGGTGGGCAAAAACATTCAGTACTTC
- | once | TRBJ1-5 | TRBV4-1 | CASSQGGRNQPQHF | TGCGCCAGCAGCCAAGGAGGGCGGAATCAGCCCCAGCATTTT
TRBD1 | - | TRBJ2-1 | TRBV5-1 | CASSIGQGPYNEQFF | TGCGCCAGCAGTATCGGACAGGGTCCCTACAATGAGCAGTTCTTC
- | - | TRBJ1-1 | TRBV19 | CASSIRGANTEAFF | TGTGCCAGTAGTATCCGGGGGGCGAACACTGAAGCTTTCTTT
TRBD2 | - | TRBJ2-6 | TRBV28 | CASSFPGGSGANVLTF | TGTGCCAGCAGTTTCCCGGGGGGCTCTGGGGCCAACGTCCTGACTTTC
- | - | TRBJ1-2 | TRBV11-2 | CASSSSNYGYTF | TGTGCCAGCAGCTCCAGTAACTATGGCTACACCTTC
- | - | TRBJ2-4 | TRBV4-1 | CASSQEGRGDIQYF | TGCGCCAGCAGCCAAGAAGGAAGAGGGGACATTCAGTACTTC
- | - | TRBJ2-2 | TRBV11-2 | CASRPTPNTGELFF | TGTGCCAGCCGCCCGACTCCGAACACCGGGGAGCTGTTTTTT
- | - | TRBJ1-5 | TRBV2 | CASVQGSNRPQHF | TGTGCCAGCGTACAGGGTAGCAATCGGCCCCAGCATTTT
- | - | TRBJ1-6 | TRBV20-1 | CSARDLAPLHF | TGCAGTGCTAGAGATCTCGCTCCCCTCCACTTT
- | once | TRBJ1-2 | TRBV5-4 | CASSSGAGNYGYTF | TGTGCCAGCAGCTCTGGTGCAGGGAACTATGGCTACACCTTC
- | few | TRBJ1-4 | TRBV5-1 | CASSPGTSTTNEKLFF | TGCGCCAGCAGCCCTGGGACATCGACAACTAATGAAAAACTGTTTTTT
TRBD1 | once | TRBJ2-5 | TRBV7-9 | CASPKTATGNTVQTQYF | TGTGCCAGCCCGAAGACGGCGACAGGGAATACGGTTCAGACCCAGTACTTC
- | - | TRBJ2-1 | TRBV6-6 | CASSWLGGVLGNEQFF | TGTGCCAGCAGTTGGCTGGGGGGAGTGTTGGGCAATGAGCAGTTCTTC
- | - | TRBJ1-6 | TRBV4-2 | CASSQDLLEGSDSPLHF | TGTGCCAGCAGCCAAGATTTGTTAGAGGGGTCGGATTCACCCCTCCACTTT
TRBD1 | - | TRBJ2-7 | TRBV5-4 | CASSSGQGTYEQYF | TGTGCCAGCAGCTCAGGACAGGGTACCTACGAGCAGTACTTC